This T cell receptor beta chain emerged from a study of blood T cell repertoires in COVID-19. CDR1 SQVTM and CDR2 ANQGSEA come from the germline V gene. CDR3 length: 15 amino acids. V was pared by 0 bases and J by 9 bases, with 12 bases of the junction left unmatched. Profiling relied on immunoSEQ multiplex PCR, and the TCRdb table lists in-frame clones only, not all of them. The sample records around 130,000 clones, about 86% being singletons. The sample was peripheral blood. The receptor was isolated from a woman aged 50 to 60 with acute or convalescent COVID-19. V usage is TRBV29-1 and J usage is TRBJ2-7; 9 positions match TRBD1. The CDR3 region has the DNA TGCAGCGTTGAAGATCCCGGGACAGGGCTCCCGGTGCAGTACTTC. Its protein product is CSVEDPGTGLPVQYF.